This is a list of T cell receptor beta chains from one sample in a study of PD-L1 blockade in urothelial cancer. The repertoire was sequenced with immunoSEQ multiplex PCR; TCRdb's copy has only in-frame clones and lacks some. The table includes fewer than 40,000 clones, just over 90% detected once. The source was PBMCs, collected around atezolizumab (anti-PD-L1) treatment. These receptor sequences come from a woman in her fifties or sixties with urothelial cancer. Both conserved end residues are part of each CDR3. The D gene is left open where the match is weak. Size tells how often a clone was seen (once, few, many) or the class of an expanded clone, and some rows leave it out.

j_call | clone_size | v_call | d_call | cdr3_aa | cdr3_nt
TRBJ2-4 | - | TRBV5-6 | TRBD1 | CASSRDRGAIQYF | TGTGCCAGCAGCCGGGACAGAGGGGCCATTCAGTACTTC
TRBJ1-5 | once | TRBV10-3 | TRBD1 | CAISRRDRGREPRVEPQHF | TGTGCCATCAGTAGACGGGACAGGGGGCGAGAACCACGGGTGGAGCCCCAGCATTTT
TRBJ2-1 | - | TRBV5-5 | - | CASSLVGGKLNEQFF | TGTGCCAGCAGCTTGGTGGGCGGGAAGCTCAATGAGCAGTTCTTC
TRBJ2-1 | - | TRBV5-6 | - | CASSLKGGIRRYNEQFF | TGTGCCAGCAGCTTGAAGGGGGGGATCCGAAGATACAATGAGCAGTTCTTC
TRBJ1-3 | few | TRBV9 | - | CASSVEGKAGNTIYF | TGTGCCAGCAGCGTAGAGGGGAAAGCTGGAAACACCATATATTTT
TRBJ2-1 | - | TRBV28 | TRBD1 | CASSSGTGRYNEQFF | TGTGCCAGCAGTTCCGGGACAGGGCGATACAATGAGCAGTTCTTC
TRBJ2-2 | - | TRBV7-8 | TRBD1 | CASSDWTGAAGGELFF | TGTGCCAGCAGCGACTGGACAGGGGCGGCCGGCGGGGAGCTGTTTTTT
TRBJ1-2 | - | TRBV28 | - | CASSLLQGNYGYTF | TGTGCCAGCAGTTTACTTCAGGGAAACTATGGCTACACCTTC
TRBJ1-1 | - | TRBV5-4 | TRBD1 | CASSPDRGYGAFF | TGTGCCAGCAGCCCGGACAGGGGCTATGGGGCTTTCTTT
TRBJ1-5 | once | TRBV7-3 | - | CASGQGSGQPQHF | TGTGCCAGCGGCCAGGGGTCGGGACAGCCCCAGCATTTT
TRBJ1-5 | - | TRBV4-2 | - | CASSQEPDQPQHF | TGTGCCAGCAGCCAAGAACCAGATCAGCCCCAGCATTTT
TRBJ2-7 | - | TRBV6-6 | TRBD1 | CASSFGTGKHEQYF | TGTGCCAGCAGTTTCGGGACAGGGAAACACGAGCAGTACTTC
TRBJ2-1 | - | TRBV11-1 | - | CASSLEPGSYNEQFF | TGTGCCAGCAGCTTAGAACCGGGGAGCTACAATGAGCAGTTCTTC
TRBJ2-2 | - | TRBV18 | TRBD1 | CASSPGQYVTGELFF | TGTGCCAGCTCACCGGGACAGTACGTAACCGGGGAGCTGTTTTTT
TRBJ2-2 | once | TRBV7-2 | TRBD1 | CASSQQGAGAGELFF | TGTGCCAGCAGCCAACAGGGGGCGGGCGCCGGGGAGCTGTTTTTT
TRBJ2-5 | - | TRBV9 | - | CASSPRVNQETQYF | TGTGCCAGCAGCCCCCGGGTCAACCAAGAGACCCAGTACTTC
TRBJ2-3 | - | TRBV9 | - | CASSSERHTQYF | TGTGCCAGCAGCTCTGAGCGGCATACGCAGTATTTT
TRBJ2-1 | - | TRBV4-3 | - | CASSRSRGDNEQFF | TGCGCCAGCAGCCGAAGCAGGGGGGACAATGAGCAGTTCTTC
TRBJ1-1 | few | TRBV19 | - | CASSPSAGYAFF | TGTGCCAGTAGTCCATCCGCAGGGTACGCTTTCTTT
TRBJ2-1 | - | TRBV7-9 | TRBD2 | CASSLGGLQYNEQFF | TGTGCCAGCAGCTTAGGGGGACTACAATACAATGAGCAGTTCTTC
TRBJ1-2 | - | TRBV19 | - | CASSKPSADINYGYTF | TGTGCCAGTAGTAAACCCTCGGCAGACATTAACTATGGCTACACCTTC
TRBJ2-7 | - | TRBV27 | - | CASSIDYRARGYEQYF | TGTGCCAGCAGTATAGACTACAGGGCTAGGGGCTACGAGCAGTACTTC
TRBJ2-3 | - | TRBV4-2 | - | CASSQDPGASTDTQYF | TGTGCCAGCAGCCAAGATCCGGGAGCGAGCACAGATACGCAGTATTTT
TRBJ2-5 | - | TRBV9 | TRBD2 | CASSAGTSGRNQETQYF | TGTGCCAGCAGCGCCGGGACTAGCGGGAGGAACCAAGAGACCCAGTACTTC
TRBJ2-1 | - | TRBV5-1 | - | CASSPEVGATRSNEQFF | TGCGCCAGCAGCCCGGAAGTAGGAGCGACGAGGAGCAATGAGCAGTTCTTC
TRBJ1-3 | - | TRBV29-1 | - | CSVALQAHSGNTIYF | TGCAGCGTTGCACTGCAGGCTCACTCTGGAAACACCATATATTTT
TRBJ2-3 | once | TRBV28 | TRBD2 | CASSTRTSGRRPDTQYF | TGTGCCAGCAGTACCCGGACTAGCGGGAGGAGGCCAGATACGCAGTATTTT
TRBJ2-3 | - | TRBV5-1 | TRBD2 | CASSSLSPSGTDTQYF | TGCGCCAGCAGCTCTCTGTCCCCTAGCGGGACAGATACGCAGTATTTT
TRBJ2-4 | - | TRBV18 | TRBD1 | CASSPSPGGAVSLAKNIQYF | TGTGCCAGCTCCCCCTCCCCAGGGGGTGCTGTCAGTTTAGCCAAAAACATTCAGTACTTC
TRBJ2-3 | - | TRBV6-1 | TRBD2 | CASSGRGLLAGGVTDTQYF | TGTGCCAGCAGTGGTAGGGGGCTATTAGCGGGAGGGGTGACAGATACGCAGTATTTT
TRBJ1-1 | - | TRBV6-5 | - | CASSYEQARNTEAFF | TGTGCCAGCAGTTATGAGCAGGCGCGGAACACTGAAGCTTTCTTT
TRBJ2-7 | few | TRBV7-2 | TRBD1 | CASSLYKGQGDEQYF | TGTGCCAGCAGCTTATACAAGGGACAGGGGGACGAGCAGTACTTC
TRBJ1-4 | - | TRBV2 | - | CASRLRQATNEKLFF | TGTGCCAGCAGACTTCGACAAGCAACTAATGAAAAACTGTTTTTT
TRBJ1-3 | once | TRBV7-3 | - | CASSPGGHRSGNTIYF | TGTGCCAGCAGCCCTGGGGGACACCGTTCTGGAAACACCATATATTTT
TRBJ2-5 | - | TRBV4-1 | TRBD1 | CASSQALGRGETQYF | TGCGCCAGCAGCCAAGCTCTGGGCAGGGGGGAGACCCAGTACTTC
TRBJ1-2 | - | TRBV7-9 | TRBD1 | CASSATGTRTNYGYTF | TGTGCCAGCAGCGCGACAGGGACACGGACTAACTATGGCTACACCTTC
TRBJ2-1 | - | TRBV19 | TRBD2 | CASSISGTSGSNEQFF | TGTGCCAGTAGTATATCCGGGACTAGCGGGAGCAATGAGCAGTTCTTC
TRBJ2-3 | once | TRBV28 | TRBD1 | CASSSPGQGTDTQYF | TGTGCCAGCAGTTCCCCGGGACAGGGAACAGATACGCAGTATTTT
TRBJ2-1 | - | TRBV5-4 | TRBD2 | CASSPGGTSGNNEQFF | TGTGCCAGCAGCCCTGGGGGGACTAGCGGGAACAATGAGCAGTTCTTC
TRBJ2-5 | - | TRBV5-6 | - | CASSPRLGAQETQYF | TGTGCCAGCAGTCCGAGGCTGGGGGCCCAAGAGACCCAGTACTTC
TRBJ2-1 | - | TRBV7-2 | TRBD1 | CASSLATGNNRNEQFF | TGTGCCAGCAGCTTAGCGACAGGGAATAATCGTAATGAGCAGTTCTTC
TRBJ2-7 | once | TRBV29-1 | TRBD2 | CSARNDGTSDSYEQYF | TGCAGCGCGAGAAATGATGGGACTAGCGATTCCTACGAGCAGTACTTC
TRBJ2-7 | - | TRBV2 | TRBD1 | CASSAVAGGFEQYF | TGTGCCAGCAGTGCGGTCGCAGGGGGCTTCGAGCAGTACTTC
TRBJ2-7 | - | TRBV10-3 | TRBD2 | CAISSGRADEQYF | TGTGCCATCAGCAGCGGGAGGGCCGACGAGCAGTACTTC
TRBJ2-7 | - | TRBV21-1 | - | CASSKSGEKEDYEQYF | TGTGCCAGCAGCAAATCGGGGGAAAAGGAGGACTACGAGCAGTACTTC
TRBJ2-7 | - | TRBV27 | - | CASSSSWGEALYEQYF | TGTGCCAGCAGTTCCTCTTGGGGGGAGGCCCTCTACGAGCAGTACTTC
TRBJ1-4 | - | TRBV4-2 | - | CASSRLAQGSEKLFF | TGTGCCAGCAGCCGGCTCGCTCAGGGGAGTGAAAAACTGTTTTTT
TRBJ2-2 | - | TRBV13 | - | CASSTSGGAGELFF | TGTGCCAGCAGCACTTCAGGAGGGGCCGGGGAGCTGTTTTTT
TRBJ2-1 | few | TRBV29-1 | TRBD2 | CSVRLAGGNEQFF | TGCAGCGTGAGACTAGCGGGGGGCAATGAGCAGTTCTTC
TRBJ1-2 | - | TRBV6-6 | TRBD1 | CASSPGQGTYGYTF | TGTGCCAGCAGCCCGGGACAGGGCACCTATGGCTACACCTTC
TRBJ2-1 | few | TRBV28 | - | CASPLALGNEQFF | TGTGCCAGCCCTCTAGCCCTGGGCAATGAGCAGTTCTTC
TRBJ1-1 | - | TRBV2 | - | CASSDVRVGEDTEAFF | TGTGCCAGCAGTGATGTGAGGGTCGGAGAGGACACTGAAGCTTTCTTT